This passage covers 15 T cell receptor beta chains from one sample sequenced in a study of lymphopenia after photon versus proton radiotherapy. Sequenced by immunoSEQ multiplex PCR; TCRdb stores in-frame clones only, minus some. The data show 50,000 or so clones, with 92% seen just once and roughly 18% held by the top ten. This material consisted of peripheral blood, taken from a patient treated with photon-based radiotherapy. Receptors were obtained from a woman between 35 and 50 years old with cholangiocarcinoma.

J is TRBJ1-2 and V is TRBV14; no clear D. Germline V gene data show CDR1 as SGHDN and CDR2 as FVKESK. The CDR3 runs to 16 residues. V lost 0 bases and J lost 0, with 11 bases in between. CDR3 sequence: CASSQDSVLANYGYTF. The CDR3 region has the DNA TGTGCCAGCAGCCAAGATTCGGTACTCGCTAACTATGGCTACACCTTC.

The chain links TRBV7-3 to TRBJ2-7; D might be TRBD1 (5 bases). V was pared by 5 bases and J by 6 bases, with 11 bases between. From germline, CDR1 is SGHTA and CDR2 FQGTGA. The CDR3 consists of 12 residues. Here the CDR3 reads CASSQGTGEQYF. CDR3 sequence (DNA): TGTGCCAGCAGCCAGGGAACGGGCGAGCAGTACTTC.

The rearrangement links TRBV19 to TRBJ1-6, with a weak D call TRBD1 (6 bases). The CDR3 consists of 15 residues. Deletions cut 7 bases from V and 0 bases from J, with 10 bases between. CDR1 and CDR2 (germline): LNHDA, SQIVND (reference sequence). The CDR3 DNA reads TGTGCCAGTAAGCAGGGGAGCTCCTATAATTCACCCCTCCACTTT. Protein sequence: CASKQGSSYNSPLHF.

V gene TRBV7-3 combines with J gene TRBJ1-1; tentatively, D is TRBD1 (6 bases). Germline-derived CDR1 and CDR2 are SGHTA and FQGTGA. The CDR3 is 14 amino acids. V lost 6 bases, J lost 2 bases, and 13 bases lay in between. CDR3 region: CASSQGTLNTEAFF. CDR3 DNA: TGTGCCAGCAGTCAAGGGACACTTAACACTGAAGCTTTCTTT. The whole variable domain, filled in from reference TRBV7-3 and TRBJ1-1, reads GAGVSQTPSNKVTEKGKYVELRCDPISGHTALYWYRQSLGQGPEFLIYFQGTGAADDSGLPNDRFFAVRPEGSVSTLKIQRTERGDSAVYLCASSQGTLNTEAFFGQGTRLTVV.

The CDR3 DNA reads as TGTGCCAGCAGCTTGGGGTTCGCCTCTGGAAACACCATATATTTT. Protein sequence: CASSLGFASGNTIYF. The chain employs TRBV11-2 and TRBJ1-3; D gene unclear. Trimming left V 3 bases short and J 0 bases short, with 9 bases between. The CDR3 sequence is 15 residues long. Germline CDR1 is SGHAT and CDR2 is FQNNGV. Full variable domain (outside the CDR3, taken from reference TRBV11-2 and TRBJ1-3): EAGVAQSPRYKIIEKRQSVAFWCNPISGHATLYWYQQILGQGPKLLIQFQNNGVVDDSQLPKDRFSAERLKGVDSTLKIQPAKLEDSAVYLCASSLGFASGNTIYFGEGSWLTVV.

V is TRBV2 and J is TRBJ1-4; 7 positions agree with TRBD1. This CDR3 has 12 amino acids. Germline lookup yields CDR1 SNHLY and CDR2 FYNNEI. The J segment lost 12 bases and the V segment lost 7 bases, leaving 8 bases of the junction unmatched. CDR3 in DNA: TGTGCCAGCAAGAACGACAGGGACGAACTGTTTTTT. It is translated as CASKNDRDELFF.

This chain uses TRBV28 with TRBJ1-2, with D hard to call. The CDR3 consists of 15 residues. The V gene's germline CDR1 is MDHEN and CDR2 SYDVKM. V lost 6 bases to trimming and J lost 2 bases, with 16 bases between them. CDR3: CASRPPSAVNYGYTF. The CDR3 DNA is TGTGCCAGCAGACCCCCCTCGGCGGTAAACTATGGCTACACCTTC.

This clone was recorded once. CDR3 in DNA: TGTGCCAGCAGCTTAGGGCCGGGGGCAAGGACGCAGTATTTT. Protein: CASSLGPGARTQYF. This rearrangement joins TRBV7-9 to TRBJ2-3, with D possibly being TRBD1 or TRBD2 (6 bases each). CDR3 size: 14 residues. The V and J ends lost 1 base and 9 bases respectively, with 14 bases between them. The germline V gene encodes CDR1 SEHNR and CDR2 FQNEAQ (reference sequence).

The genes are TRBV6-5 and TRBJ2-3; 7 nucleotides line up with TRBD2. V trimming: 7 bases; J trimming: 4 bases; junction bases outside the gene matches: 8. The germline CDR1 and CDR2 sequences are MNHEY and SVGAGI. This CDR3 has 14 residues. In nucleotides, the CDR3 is TGTGCCAGCACCAAGAGCGGGAACTCAGATACGCAGTATTTT. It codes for CASTKSGNSDTQYF.

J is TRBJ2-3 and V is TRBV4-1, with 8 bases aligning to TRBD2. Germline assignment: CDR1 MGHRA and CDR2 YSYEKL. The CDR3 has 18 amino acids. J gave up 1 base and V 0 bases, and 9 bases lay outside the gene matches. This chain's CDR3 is CASSQEVRGGIGTDTQYF. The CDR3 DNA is TGCGCCAGCAGCCAAGAGGTTCGGGGGGGCATTGGCACAGATACGCAGTATTTT.

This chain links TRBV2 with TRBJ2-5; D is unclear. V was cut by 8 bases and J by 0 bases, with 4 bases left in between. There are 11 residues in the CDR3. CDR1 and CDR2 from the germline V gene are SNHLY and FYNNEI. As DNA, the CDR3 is TGTGCCAGCCTGTACCAAGAGACCCAGTACTTC. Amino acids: CASLYQETQYF.

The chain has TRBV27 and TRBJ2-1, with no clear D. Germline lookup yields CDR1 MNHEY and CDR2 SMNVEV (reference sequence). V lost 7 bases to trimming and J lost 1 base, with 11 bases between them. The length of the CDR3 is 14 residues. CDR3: CASKKSGSYNEQFF. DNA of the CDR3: TGTGCCAGCAAAAAGTCCGGGTCCTACAATGAGCAGTTCTTC.

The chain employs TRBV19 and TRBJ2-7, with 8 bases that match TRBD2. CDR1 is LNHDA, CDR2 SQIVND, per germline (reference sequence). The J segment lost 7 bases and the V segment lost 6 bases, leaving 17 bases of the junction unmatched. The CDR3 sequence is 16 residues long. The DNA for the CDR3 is TGTGCCAGTAGGCAGAGGAGCGGGAGTCGAAAGGGAGAGCAGTACTTC. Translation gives CASRQRSGSRKGEQYF.

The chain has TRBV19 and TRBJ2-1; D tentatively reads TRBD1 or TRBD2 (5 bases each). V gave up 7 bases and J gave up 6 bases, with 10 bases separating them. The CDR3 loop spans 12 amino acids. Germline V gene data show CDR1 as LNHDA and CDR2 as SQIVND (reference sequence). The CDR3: CASNGGRNEQFF. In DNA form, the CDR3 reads TGTGCCAGTAATGGGGGACGCAATGAGCAGTTCTTC.

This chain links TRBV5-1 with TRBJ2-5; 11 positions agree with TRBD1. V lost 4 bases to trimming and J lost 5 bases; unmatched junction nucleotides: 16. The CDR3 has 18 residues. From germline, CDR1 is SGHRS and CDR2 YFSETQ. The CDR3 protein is CASSPGTGGLSEEETQYF. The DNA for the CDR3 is TGCGCCAGCAGCCCGGGGACAGGGGGGCTGTCGGAGGAGGAGACCCAGTACTTC.